The 17 T cell receptor beta chains below all came from one sample that was sequenced in a study of T cells in Graves' hyperthyroidism and ophthalmopathy. RNA transcripts gave rise to amplified TCR beta CDR3 regions. Researchers ran a first-round RT-PCR on the TCR CDR3 using the HTBI primer set. TCRdb re-derived calls from the multiplex PCR reads in MiXCR, one entry per CDR3 protein. In the table there are about 400,000 distinct CDR3 sequences, 20% to 30% of which are singletons. Sequenced material: blood. Receptor source: a man aged 50 to 59 with Graves' hyperthyroidism.

The V and J genes are TRBV29-1 and TRBJ2-4, with 11 bases identical to TRBD1. Trimming at V came to 5 bases and at J to 7 bases, leaving 4 bases not matched to a gene. Germline assignment: CDR1 SQVTM and CDR2 ANQGSEA. The CDR3 extends over 13 amino acids. CDR3 DNA: TGCAGCGTTCAAGGACAGGGGGCGAACATTCAGTACTTC. It yields the protein CSVQGQGANIQYF.

The chain joins TRBV24-1 to TRBJ2-3; D perhaps matches TRBD2 (5 bases). The germline V gene has CDR1 KGHDR and CDR2 SFDVKD. V lost 8 bases and J 1 base, leaving 30 bases between the germline ends. The CDR3 length is 20 residues. CDR3 residues: CATTALRRAQKSGGTDTQYF. As DNA, the CDR3 is TGTGCCACCACTGCTTTGCGCCGGGCCCAAAAGAGCGGAGGCACAGATACGCAGTATTTT.

This clonotype has at least ten counts. This chain joins TRBV12-3 or TRBV12-4 and TRBJ2-3; unclear D gene. The CDR3 totals 14 residues. Between the trimmed V and J ends, which lost 8 bases and 3 bases, there was a span of 15 bases. CDR3 region: CASLPSILTDTQYF. Here the CDR3 DNA reads TGTGCCAGCCTCCCCAGCATCTTAACAGATACGCAGTATTTT.

The CDR3: CSVVRQGASNTGELFF. The DNA of the CDR3 is TGCAGCGTTGTTCGACAGGGGGCGTCGAACACCGGGGAGCTGTTTTTT. The chain recombines TRBV29-1 with TRBJ2-2; TRBD1 matches 10 bases. This CDR3 region has 16 residues. The trim removed 4 bases at V and 0 bases at J, leaving 5 bases unmatched. Germline CDR1 SQVTM, CDR2 ANQGSEA.

V is TRBV5-5 and J is TRBJ2-1; TRBD2 matches 11 bases. In germline, CDR1 is SGHKS, CDR2 YYEKEE (reference sequence). The V and J ends lost 3 bases and 10 bases, in that order; junction bases with no gene match: 6. The CDR3 totals 14 residues. CDR3 nucleotides: TGTGCCAGCAGCTCTTCCGGGACTAGCGGCGAGCAGTTCTTC. It translates to CASSSSGTSGEQFF.

The rearrangement uses TRBV5-1 and TRBJ2-1; 11 nucleotides match TRBD1. J lost 15 bases, V lost 3 bases, and 11 bases had no gene match. The CDR3 contains 14 residues. CDR1 is SGHRS and CDR2 is YFSETQ in the germline V gene. CDR3 sequence (DNA): TGCGCCAGCAGCTCGGACAGGGGGCGTCGGGAACTGTTCTTC. Translated: CASSSDRGRRELFF.

The chain combines TRBV15 with TRBJ2-3, with 10 bases lining up with TRBD2. The germline V gene has CDR1 LNHNV and CDR2 YYDKDF (reference sequence). Trimming removed 1 base from V and 4 bases from J; junction bases left unmatched: 5. The CDR3 sequence is 16 residues long. The CDR3 sequence is CATSRGAAGGSDTQYF. DNA of the CDR3: TGTGCCACCAGCAGAGGGGCAGCGGGAGGGTCAGATACGCAGTATTTT.

This clonotype has only a few counts. This chain uses TRBV20-1 with TRBJ2-7, with D tentatively TRBD2 (5 bases). The CDR3 is made up of 16 amino acids. V lost 0 bases and J lost 3, with 18 bases in between. From germline, CDR1 is DFQATT and CDR2 SNEGSKA (reference sequence). This chain's CDR3 is CSARDHASGTFYEQYF. The CDR3, as DNA: TGCAGTGCTAGAGACCACGCCAGCGGAACTTTCTACGAGCAGTACTTC.

This clonotype was seen a handful of times. The chain joins TRBV27 to TRBJ2-7; the D gene is possibly TRBD1 (6 bases). Germline CDR1 reads MNHEY; CDR2 reads SMNVEV (reference sequence). The CDR3 runs 16 residues. V was pared by 2 bases and J by 3 bases, with 17 bases between. CDR3 DNA sequence: TGTGCCAGCAGTTTACGGCCGACAGGCGGGCACTACGAGCAGTACTTC. As protein: CASSLRPTGGHYEQYF.

This chain links TRBV19 with TRBJ1-1; tentatively, D is TRBD1 (5 bases). The V end lost 3 bases, the J end lost 6 bases, and 14 bases lay between the germline ends. The length of the CDR3 is 14 residues. In germline, CDR1 is LNHDA, CDR2 SQIVND (reference sequence). The CDR3 protein is CASSIPGVYPEAFF. The CDR3 DNA sequence: TGTGCCAGTAGTATCCCGGGGGTGTATCCTGAAGCTTTCTTT.

In this sample, this clonotype turned up a few times. J is TRBJ1-1 and V is TRBV12-3 or TRBV12-4; 7 bases align to TRBD1. V was clipped by 7 bases and J by 1 base; unmatched bases: 9. The CDR3 covers 15 residues. The CDR3 sequence is CASNKPGQPNTEAFF. For the CDR3, the DNA is TGTGCCAGCAACAAACCGGGACAGCCGAACACTGAAGCTTTCTTT.

This clonotype was detected a few times. The genes are TRBV12-3 or TRBV12-4 and TRBJ2-7; 7 bases agree with TRBD1. V trimming: 7 bases; J trimming: 4 bases; junction bases outside the gene matches: 10. The CDR3 is made up of 14 amino acids. This CDR3 reads CASTATGKGYEQYF. CDR3 DNA sequence: TGTGCCAGCACCGCGACAGGGAAGGGTTACGAGCAGTACTTC.

There are many counts of this clonotype. This chain joins TRBV28 and TRBJ2-5; perhaps TRBD1 as D (6 bases). In germline, CDR1 is MDHEN, CDR2 SYDVKM. V gave up 0 bases and J gave up 5 bases, with 10 bases separating them. The CDR3 consists of 14 residues. Here the CDR3 reads CASSLWGAGETQYF. CDR3 nucleotides: TGTGCCAGCAGTTTATGGGGGGCCGGGGAGACCCAGTACTTC.

The chain joins TRBV20-1 to TRBJ2-5; no firm D call. Per the germline V gene, CDR1 is DFQATT and CDR2 is SNEGSKA (reference sequence). There are 15 residues in the CDR3. V dropped 4 bases and J dropped 5 bases, with 20 bases sitting between them. CDR3 DNA: TGCAGTGCTATTCTACCGGGTCGCCGAGCGGAGACCCAGTACTTC. Encoded protein: CSAILPGRRAETQYF.

This chain connects TRBV28 to TRBJ2-1; D not certain. The CDR3 runs 13 residues. V was pared by 5 bases and J by 6 bases, with 11 bases between. Germline V lookup: CDR1 MDHEN, CDR2 SYDVKM. This chain's CDR3 is CASSASGGNEQFF. The DNA of the CDR3 is TGTGCCAGCAGTGCCTCCGGCGGCAATGAGCAGTTCTTC.

This clonotype occurred many times. The chain is built from TRBV19 and TRBJ1-1; 10 bases agree with TRBD1. CDR1 and CDR2 from the germline V gene are LNHDA and SQIVND (reference sequence). With V trimmed by 4 bases and J by 1 base, 9 bases remained unmatched. The CDR3 loop spans 17 amino acids. CDR3 DNA: TGTGCCAGTAGTAGGGGAGACAGGGGGCGCCGGAACACTGAAGCTTTCTTT. It translates to CASSRGDRGRRNTEAFF.

This sequence joins TRBV19 and TRBJ2-7; 11 positions match TRBD2. In germline, CDR1 is LNHDA, CDR2 SQIVND (reference sequence). Unmatched junction bases numbered 5, after V lost 6 bases and J lost 4 bases. The CDR3 contains 14 residues. This CDR3 is CASRTSGTIYEQYF. CDR3 DNA: TGTGCCAGTAGGACTAGCGGGACTATTTACGAGCAGTACTTC.